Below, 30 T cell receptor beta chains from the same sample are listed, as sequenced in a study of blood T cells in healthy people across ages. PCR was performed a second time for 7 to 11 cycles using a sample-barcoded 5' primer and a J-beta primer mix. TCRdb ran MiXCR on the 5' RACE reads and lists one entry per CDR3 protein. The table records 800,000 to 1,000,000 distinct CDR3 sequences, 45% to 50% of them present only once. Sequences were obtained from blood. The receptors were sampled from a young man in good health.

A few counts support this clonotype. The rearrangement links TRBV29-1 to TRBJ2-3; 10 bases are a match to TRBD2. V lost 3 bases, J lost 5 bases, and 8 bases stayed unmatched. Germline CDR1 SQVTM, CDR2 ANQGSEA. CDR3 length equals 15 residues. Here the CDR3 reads CSVDASGGVGDTQYF. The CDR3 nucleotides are TGCAGCGTTGACGCTAGCGGGGGCGTTGGAGATACGCAGTATTTT.

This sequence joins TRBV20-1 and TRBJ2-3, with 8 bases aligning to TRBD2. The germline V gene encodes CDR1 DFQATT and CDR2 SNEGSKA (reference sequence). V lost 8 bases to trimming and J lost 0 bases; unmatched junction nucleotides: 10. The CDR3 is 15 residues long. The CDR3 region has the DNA TGCAGTCCCCCTCAAGGCGGGGGGAGCACAGATACGCAGTATTTT. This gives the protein CSPPQGGGSTDTQYF.

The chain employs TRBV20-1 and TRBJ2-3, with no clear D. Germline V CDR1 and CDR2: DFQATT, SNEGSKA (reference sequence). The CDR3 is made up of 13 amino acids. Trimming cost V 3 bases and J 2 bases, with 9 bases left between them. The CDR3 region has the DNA TGCAGTGCTAGGGGGTTACCCACAGATACGCAGTATTTT. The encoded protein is CSARGLPTDTQYF.

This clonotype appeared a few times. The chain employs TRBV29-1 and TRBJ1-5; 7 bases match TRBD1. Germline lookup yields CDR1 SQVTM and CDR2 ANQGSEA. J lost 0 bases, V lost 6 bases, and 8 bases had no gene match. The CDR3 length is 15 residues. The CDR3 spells CSVRLTGNSNQPQHF. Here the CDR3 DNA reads TGCAGCGTCCGATTGACAGGGAATAGCAATCAGCCCCAGCATTTT.

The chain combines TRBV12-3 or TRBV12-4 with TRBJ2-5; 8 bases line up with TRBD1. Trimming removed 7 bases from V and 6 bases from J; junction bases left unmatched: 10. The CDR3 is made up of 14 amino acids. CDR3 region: CASTIQGVGKTQYF. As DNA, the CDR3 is TGTGCCAGCACCATACAGGGGGTCGGGAAGACCCAGTACTTC.

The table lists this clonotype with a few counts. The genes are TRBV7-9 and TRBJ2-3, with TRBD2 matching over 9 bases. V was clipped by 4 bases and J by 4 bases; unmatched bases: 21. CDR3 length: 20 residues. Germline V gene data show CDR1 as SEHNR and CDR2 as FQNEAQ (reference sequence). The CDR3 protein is CASSSTNPLETSGAPDTQYF. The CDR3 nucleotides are TGTGCCAGCAGCTCCACGAACCCCTTAGAGACTAGCGGCGCCCCAGATACGCAGTATTTT.

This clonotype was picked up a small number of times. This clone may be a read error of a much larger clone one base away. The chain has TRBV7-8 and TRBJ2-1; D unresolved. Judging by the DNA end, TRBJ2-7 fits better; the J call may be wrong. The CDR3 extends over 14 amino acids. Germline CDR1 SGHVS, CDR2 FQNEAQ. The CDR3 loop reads CASSLVGLYNEQYF. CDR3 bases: TGTGCCAGCAGCTTAGTCGGGTTGTACAATGAGCAGTACTTC.

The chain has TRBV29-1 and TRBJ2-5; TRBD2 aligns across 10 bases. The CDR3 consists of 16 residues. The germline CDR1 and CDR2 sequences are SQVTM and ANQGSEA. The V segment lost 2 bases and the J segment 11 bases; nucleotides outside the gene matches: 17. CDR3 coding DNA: TGCAGCGTTGAACCCCCCAGCGGGAGGGCCAACGATGAGCAGTACTTC. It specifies CSVEPPSGRANDEQYF.

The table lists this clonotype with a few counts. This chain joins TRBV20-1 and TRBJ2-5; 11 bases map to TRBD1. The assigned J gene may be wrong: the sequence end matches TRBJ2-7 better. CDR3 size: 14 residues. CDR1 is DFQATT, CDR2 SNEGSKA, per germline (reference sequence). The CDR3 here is CSAREGQGVYEQYF. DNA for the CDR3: TGCAGTGCTAGAGAGGGACAGGGGGTCTACGAGCAGTACTTC.

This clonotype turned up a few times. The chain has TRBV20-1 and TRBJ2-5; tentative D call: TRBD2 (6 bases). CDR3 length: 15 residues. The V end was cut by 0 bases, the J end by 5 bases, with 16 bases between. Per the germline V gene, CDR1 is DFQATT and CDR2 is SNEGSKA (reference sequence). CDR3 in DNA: TGCAGTGCTAGAGACGCGGACTTAGGAGGGGAGACCCAGTACTTC. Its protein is CSARDADLGGETQYF.

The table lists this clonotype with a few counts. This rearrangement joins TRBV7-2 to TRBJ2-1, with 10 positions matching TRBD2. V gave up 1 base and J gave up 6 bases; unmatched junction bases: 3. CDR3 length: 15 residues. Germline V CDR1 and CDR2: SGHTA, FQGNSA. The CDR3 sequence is CASSLVVAGGNEQFF. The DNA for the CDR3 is TGTGCCAGCAGCTTAGTGGTAGCGGGGGGCAATGAGCAGTTCTTC.

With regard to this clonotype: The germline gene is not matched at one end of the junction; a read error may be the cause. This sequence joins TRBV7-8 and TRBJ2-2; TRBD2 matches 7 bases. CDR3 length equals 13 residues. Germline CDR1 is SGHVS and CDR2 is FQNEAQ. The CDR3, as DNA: TGTGCCAGCAGCTTAGACGACCGCGGGGGGCTGTTTTTT. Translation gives CASSLDDRGGLFF.

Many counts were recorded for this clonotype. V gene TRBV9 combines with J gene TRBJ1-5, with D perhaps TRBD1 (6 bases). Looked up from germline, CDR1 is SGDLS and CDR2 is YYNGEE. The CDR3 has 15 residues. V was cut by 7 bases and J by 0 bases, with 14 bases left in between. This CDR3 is CASSPGQNSNQPQHF. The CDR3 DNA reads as TGTGCCAGCTCACCGGGACAAAATAGCAATCAGCCCCAGCATTTT.

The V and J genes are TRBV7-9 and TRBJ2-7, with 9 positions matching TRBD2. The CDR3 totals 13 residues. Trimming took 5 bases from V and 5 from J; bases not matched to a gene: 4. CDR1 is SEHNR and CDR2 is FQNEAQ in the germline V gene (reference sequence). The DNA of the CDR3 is TGTGCCAGCAGCCGCGGGGGGGTTAACGAGCAGTACTTC. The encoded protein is CASSRGGVNEQYF.

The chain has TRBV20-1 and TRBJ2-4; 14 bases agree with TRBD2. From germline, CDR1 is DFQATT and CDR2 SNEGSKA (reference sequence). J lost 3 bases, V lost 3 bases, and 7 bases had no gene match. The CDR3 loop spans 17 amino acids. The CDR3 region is CSASGSGLAGGKNIQYF. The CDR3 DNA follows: TGCAGTGCTAGCGGGTCCGGACTAGCGGGAGGCAAAAACATTCAGTACTTC.

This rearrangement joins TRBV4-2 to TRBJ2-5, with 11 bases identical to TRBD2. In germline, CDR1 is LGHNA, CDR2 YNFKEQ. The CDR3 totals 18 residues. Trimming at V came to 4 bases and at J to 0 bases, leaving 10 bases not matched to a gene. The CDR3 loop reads CASSRLAGGLTNQETQYF. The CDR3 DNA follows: TGTGCCAGCAGCCGGCTAGCGGGAGGCCTCACGAACCAAGAGACCCAGTACTTC.

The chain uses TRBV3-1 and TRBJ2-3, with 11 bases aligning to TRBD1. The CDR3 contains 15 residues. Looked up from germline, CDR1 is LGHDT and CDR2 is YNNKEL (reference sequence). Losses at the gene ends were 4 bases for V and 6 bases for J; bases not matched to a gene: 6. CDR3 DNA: TGTGCCAGCAGCCGACGGACAGGGGGCGTGGATACGCAGTATTTT. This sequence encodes CASSRRTGGVDTQYF.

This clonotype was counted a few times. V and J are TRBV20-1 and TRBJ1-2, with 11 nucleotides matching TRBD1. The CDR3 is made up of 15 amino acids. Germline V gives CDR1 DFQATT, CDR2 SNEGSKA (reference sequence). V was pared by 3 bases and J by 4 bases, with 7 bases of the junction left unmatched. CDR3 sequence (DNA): TGCAGTGCTAGGGGGACAGGGGGTTTCAGCTATGGCTACACCTTC. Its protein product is CSARGTGGFSYGYTF.

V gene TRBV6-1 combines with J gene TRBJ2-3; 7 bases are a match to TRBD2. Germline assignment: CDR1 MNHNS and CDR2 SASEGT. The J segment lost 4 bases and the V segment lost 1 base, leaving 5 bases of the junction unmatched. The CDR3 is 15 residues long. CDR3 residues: CASSEESGGADTQYF. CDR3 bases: TGTGCCAGCAGTGAAGAGTCGGGGGGAGCAGATACGCAGTATTTT.

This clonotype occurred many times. CDR3 nucleotides: TGTGCCAGCAGTGACGGAGTTGGGGGGGCAAACATTCAGTACTTC. It translates to CASSDGVGGANIQYF. The gene calls are TRBV6-4 and TRBJ2-4; tentatively, D is TRBD2 (7 bases). The CDR3 sequence is 15 residues long. V was cut by 2 bases and J by 6 bases, with 14 bases left in between. Germline V lookup: CDR1 MRHNA, CDR2 SNTAGT.

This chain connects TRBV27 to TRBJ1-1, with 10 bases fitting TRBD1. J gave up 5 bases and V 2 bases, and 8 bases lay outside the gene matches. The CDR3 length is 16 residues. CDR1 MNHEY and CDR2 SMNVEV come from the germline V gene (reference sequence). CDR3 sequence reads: CASSLKPGQGLTEAFF. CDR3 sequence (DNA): TGTGCCAGCAGTTTAAAACCGGGACAGGGGTTGACTGAAGCTTTCTTT.

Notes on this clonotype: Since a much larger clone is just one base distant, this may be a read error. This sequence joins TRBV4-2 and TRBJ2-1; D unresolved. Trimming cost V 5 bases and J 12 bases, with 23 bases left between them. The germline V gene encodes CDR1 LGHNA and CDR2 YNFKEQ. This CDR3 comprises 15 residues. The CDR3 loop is CASSGSIKLSDGQFF. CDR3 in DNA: TGTGCCAGCAGCGGAAGCATAAAACTTTCAGATGGGCAGTTCTTC.

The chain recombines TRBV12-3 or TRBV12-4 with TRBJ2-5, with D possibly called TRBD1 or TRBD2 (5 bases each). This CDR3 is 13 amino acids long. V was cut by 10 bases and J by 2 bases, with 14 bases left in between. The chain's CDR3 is CATRTWGQETQYF. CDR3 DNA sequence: TGTGCCACTCGAACCTGGGGGCAAGAGACCCAGTACTTC.

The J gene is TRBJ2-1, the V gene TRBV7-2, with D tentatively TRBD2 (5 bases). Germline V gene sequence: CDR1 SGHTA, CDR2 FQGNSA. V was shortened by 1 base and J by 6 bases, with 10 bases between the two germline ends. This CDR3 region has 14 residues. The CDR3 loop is CASSLGPSSNEQFF. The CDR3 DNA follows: TGTGCCAGCAGCTTAGGGCCTAGCTCCAATGAGCAGTTCTTC.

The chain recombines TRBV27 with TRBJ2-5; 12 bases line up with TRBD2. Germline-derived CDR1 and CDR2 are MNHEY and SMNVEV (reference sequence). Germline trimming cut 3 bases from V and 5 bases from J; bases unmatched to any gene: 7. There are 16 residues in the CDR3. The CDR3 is CASSLTSGRSRETQYF. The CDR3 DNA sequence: TGTGCCAGCAGTTTGACTAGCGGGAGATCGAGGGAGACCCAGTACTTC.

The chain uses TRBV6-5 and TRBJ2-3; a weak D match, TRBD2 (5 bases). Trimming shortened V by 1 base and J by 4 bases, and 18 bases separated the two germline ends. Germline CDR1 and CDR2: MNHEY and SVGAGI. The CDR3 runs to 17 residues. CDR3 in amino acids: CASSYFATRTSPDTQYF. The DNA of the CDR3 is TGTGCCAGCAGTTACTTCGCAACTAGAACCTCGCCAGATACGCAGTATTTT.

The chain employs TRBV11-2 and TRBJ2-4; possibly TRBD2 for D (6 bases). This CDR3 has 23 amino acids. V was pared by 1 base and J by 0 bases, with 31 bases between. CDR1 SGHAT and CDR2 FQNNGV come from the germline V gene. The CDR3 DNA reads TGTGCCAGCAGCTTAGTCGGTGTGTTCGCTGGCGGGATTCAATCTCTAGCCAAAAACATTCAGTACTTC. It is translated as CASSLVGVFAGGIQSLAKNIQYF.

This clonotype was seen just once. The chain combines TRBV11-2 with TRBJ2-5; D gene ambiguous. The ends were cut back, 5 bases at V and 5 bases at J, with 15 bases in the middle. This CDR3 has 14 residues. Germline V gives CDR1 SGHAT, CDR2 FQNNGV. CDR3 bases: TGTGCCAGCAGCCTTTGGGCAGGCCGGGAGACCCAGTACTTC. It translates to CASSLWAGRETQYF.

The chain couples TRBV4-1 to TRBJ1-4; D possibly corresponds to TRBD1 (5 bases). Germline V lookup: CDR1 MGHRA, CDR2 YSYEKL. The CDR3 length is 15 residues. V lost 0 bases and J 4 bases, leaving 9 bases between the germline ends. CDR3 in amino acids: CASSQESGVNEKLFF. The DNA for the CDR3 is TGCGCCAGCAGCCAAGAATCGGGGGTTAATGAAAAACTGTTTTTT.

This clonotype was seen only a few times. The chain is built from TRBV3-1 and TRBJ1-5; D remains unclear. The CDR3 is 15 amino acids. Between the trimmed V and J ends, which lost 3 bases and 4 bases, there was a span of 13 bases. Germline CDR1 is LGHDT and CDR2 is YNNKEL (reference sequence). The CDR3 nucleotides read TGTGCCAGCAGCCAGTATGGCACCCAAAATCAGCCCCAGCATTTT. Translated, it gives CASSQYGTQNQPQHF.